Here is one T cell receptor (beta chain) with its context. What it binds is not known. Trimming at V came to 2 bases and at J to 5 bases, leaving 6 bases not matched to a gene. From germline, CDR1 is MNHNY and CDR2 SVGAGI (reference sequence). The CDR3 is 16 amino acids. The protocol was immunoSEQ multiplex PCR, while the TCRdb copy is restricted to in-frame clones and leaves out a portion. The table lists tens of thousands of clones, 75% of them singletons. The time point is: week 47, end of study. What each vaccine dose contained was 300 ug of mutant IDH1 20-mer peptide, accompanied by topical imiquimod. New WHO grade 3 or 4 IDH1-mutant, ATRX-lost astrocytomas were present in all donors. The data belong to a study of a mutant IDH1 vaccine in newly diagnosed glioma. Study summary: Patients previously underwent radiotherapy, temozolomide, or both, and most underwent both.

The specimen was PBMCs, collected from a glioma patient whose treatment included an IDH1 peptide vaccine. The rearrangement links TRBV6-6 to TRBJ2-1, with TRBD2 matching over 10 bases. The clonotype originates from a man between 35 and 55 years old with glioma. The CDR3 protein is CASSYASGRAHNEQFF. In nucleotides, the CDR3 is TGTGCCAGCAGTTACGCAAGCGGGAGGGCCCACAATGAGCAGTTCTTC.